A selection of T cell receptor beta chains follows, all from one sample in a study of blood T cell repertoires in COVID-19. Method: immunoSEQ multiplex PCR; TCRdb's copy keeps in-frame clones and lacks some. The repertoire includes about 90,000 clones, 75% to 85% of them detected once, and 10% sits in the top ten. Sample: peripheral blood. The receptors shown here come from a woman in her sixties or seventies with acute or convalescent COVID-19. Both conserved end residues are part of each CDR3. D genes are given only for firm matches.

J gene: TRBJ1-1
V gene: TRBV3-1/TRBV3-2
D gene: .
CDR3 protein: CASSPGQLRGAEAFF

J gene: TRBJ2-3
V gene: TRBV7-3
D gene: TRBD2
CDR3 protein: CASSGAGGPDTQYF

J gene: TRBJ2-1
V gene: TRBV12-3/TRBV12-4
D gene: .
CDR3 protein: CASSRLEYNEQFF

J gene: TRBJ2-1
V gene: TRBV5-1
D gene: TRBD2
CDR3 protein: CASSRGTSGSSYNEQFF

J gene: TRBJ2-7
V gene: TRBV7-2
D gene: .
CDR3 protein: CASSPLWASEQYF

J gene: TRBJ1-4
V gene: TRBV9
D gene: TRBD1
CDR3 protein: CASSAGTGGRSNEKLFF

J gene: TRBJ2-5
V gene: TRBV11-2
D gene: .
CDR3 protein: CASSSRLGVIEETQYF

J gene: TRBJ2-7
V gene: TRBV7-9
D gene: .
CDR3 protein: CASSKGVLEAYEQYF

J gene: TRBJ2-1
V gene: TRBV29-1
D gene: TRBD1
CDR3 protein: CSGIMTGGYDNEQFF

J gene: TRBJ2-3
V gene: TRBV7-3
D gene: .
CDR3 protein: CASSLTGPAPHTQYF

J gene: TRBJ2-5
V gene: TRBV5-1
D gene: TRBD2
CDR3 protein: CASSSASGRRETQYF

J gene: TRBJ1-1
V gene: TRBV28
D gene: .
CDR3 protein: CATLVRKVRETEAFF

J gene: TRBJ1-5
V gene: TRBV19
D gene: TRBD1
CDR3 protein: CASSTDHTGGRQPQHF

J gene: TRBJ1-2
V gene: TRBV5-5
D gene: .
CDR3 protein: CASSFSGTNYGYTF

J gene: TRBJ2-3
V gene: TRBV15
D gene: .
CDR3 protein: CATSRGRAVGDTQYF

J gene: TRBJ2-7
V gene: TRBV5-1
D gene: .
CDR3 protein: CASSLGSIEQYF

J gene: TRBJ2-1
V gene: TRBV6-2/TRBV6-3
D gene: .
CDR3 protein: CASSIYRNEQFF

J gene: TRBJ2-5
V gene: TRBV11-2
D gene: TRBD2
CDR3 protein: CASSFGRGAPETQYF

J gene: TRBJ2-3
V gene: TRBV6-2/TRBV6-3
D gene: .
CDR3 protein: CASSYSHGRPGLYTQYF

J gene: TRBJ1-5
V gene: TRBV11-2
D gene: TRBD1
CDR3 protein: CASSMGQGRPQHF

J gene: TRBJ2-5
V gene: TRBV29-1
D gene: TRBD1
CDR3 protein: CSVAGTAQETQYF

J gene: TRBJ2-5
V gene: TRBV4-2
D gene: .
CDR3 protein: CASSQEQLQETQYF

J gene: TRBJ2-3
V gene: TRBV5-1
D gene: .
CDR3 protein: CASSLAGHNTDTQYF